These 20 T cell receptor beta chains share one sample of origin, sequenced in a study of CD8 T cells in Susac syndrome. A quantity of about 0.45 to 1 ug RNA underwent reverse transcription using random hexamers. TCRdb re-called the immunoSEQ multiplex PCR reads through MiXCR, storing one row per CDR3 protein. The sample lists about 250,000 distinct CDR3 sequences; about 94% were seen once. Sequenced: CD4+ T cells from PBMCs. The receptors were gathered from a human donor with multiple sclerosis.

This clonotype occurred once. This chain links TRBV2 with TRBJ2-1; D may be TRBD2 (6 bases). Trimming pared 8 bases from V and 5 bases from J, leaving 19 bases between. Germline CDR1 and CDR2: SNHLY and FYNNEI. The CDR3 totals 15 residues. CDR3 nucleotides: TGTGCCAGCTGTCTCGATGGCGGGAAGAACAATGAGCAGTTCTTC. Amino acid sequence: CASCLDGGKNNEQFF. The whole variable domain, filled in from reference TRBV2 and TRBJ2-1, reads EPEVTQTPSHQVTQMGQEVILRCVPISNHLYFYWYRQILGQKVEFLVSFYNNEISEKSEIFDDQFSVERPDGSNFTLKIRSTKLEDSAMYFCASCLDGGKNNEQFFGPGTRLTVL.

J is TRBJ1-6 and V is TRBV6-4, with D perhaps TRBD1 (5 bases). Between the trimmed V and J ends, which lost 5 bases and 5 bases, there was a span of 13 bases. The CDR3 runs 15 residues. CDR1 MRHNA and CDR2 SNTAGT come from the germline V gene. The CDR3 region is CASSRSTEDNSPLHF. The CDR3 region has the DNA TGTGCCAGCAGTAGGTCGACAGAAGATAATTCACCCCTCCACTTT.

This clonotype was observed a handful of times. The J gene is TRBJ2-2, the V gene TRBV5-4, with 12 bases aligning to TRBD1. Germline CDR1 is SGHNT and CDR2 is YYREEE (reference sequence). The CDR3 totals 16 residues. The trim removed 5 bases at V and 7 bases at J, leaving 9 bases unmatched. The CDR3 DNA reads as TGTGCCAGCAGGTCACCGGGACAGGGGGCTAACGGGGAGCTGTTTTTT. This codes for CASRSPGQGANGELFF.

CDR3 region: CAWSVEPLGTQYF. CDR3 DNA: TGTGCCTGGAGTGTAGAACCGCTGGGGACCCAGTACTTC. The V gene is TRBV30, the J gene TRBJ2-5; D gene uncertain. The CDR3 is 13 residues long. The germline V gene has CDR1 GTSNPN and CDR2 SVGIG (reference sequence). V shed 0 bases and J shed 7 bases, with 12 bases lying between them.

This rearrangement joins TRBV7-2 to TRBJ2-1, with D possibly matching TRBD2 (5 bases). V was cut by 0 bases and J by 9 bases, with 12 bases left in between. The CDR3 covers 14 residues. Germline V CDR1 and CDR2: SGHTA, FQGNSA. Here the CDR3 DNA reads TGTGCCAGCAGCTTAGCGCGGGCTAGCATTGAGCAGTTCTTC. Protein: CASSLARASIEQFF. Looking up the rest from reference TRBV7-2 and TRBJ2-1 gives the full variable domain: GAGVSQSPSNKVTEKGKDVELRCDPISGHTALYWYRQSLGQGLEFLIYFQGNSAPDKSGLPSDRFSAERTGGSVSTLTIQRTQQEDSAVYLCASSLARASIEQFFGPGTRLTVL.

This rearrangement joins TRBV6-5 to TRBJ1-1; D is undetermined. Germline V gene data show CDR1 as MNHEY and CDR2 as SVGAGI. CDR3 length equals 13 residues. Trimming took off 4 bases at V and 0 bases at J, with 6 bases between the two ends. The CDR3 here is CASSWGMNTEAFF. CDR3 in DNA: TGTGCCAGCAGTTGGGGTATGAACACTGAAGCTTTCTTT.

The chain couples TRBV20-1 to TRBJ2-5, with unresolved D. The V and J ends lost 2 bases and 7 bases respectively, with 8 bases between them. Germline V gene sequence: CDR1 DFQATT, CDR2 SNEGSKA (reference sequence). The CDR3 runs to 11 residues. CDR3 sequence (DNA): TGCAGTGCTAGAATCGTGGGGACCCAGTACTTC. Translation: CSARIVGTQYF.

The chain employs TRBV5-6 and TRBJ1-2; 7 bases align to TRBD1. CDR3 length: 15 residues. The V gene's germline CDR1 is SGHDT and CDR2 YYEEEE. V shed 4 bases and J 4 bases; nucleotides not matched to a gene: 10. CDR3 sequence reads: CASSLPGQRAYGYTF. CDR3 in DNA: TGTGCCAGCAGCCTGCCGGGACAGCGAGCCTATGGCTACACCTTC.

This chain links TRBV12-3 or TRBV12-4 with TRBJ1-2; D uncertain. The CDR3 contains 12 residues. The V end was cut by 3 bases, the J end by 7 bases, with 9 bases between. The CDR3 nucleotides are TGTGCCAGCAGTTTTAGTCAGGCTGGCTACACCTTC. It is translated as CASSFSQAGYTF.

The chain is built from TRBV9 and TRBJ2-3; D is unresolved. The CDR3 loop spans 14 amino acids. The germline V gene has CDR1 SGDLS and CDR2 YYNGEE. Deletions cut 0 bases from V and 5 bases from J, with 10 bases between. The CDR3 nucleotides are TGTGCCAGCAGCGTAGAGGGCCCAGGAGATACGCAGTATTTT. It specifies CASSVEGPGDTQYF.

The chain recombines TRBV5-4 with TRBJ2-5; D may be TRBD2 (6 bases). Germline V lookup: CDR1 SGHNT, CDR2 YYREEE (reference sequence). V was cut by 4 bases and J by 2 bases, with 15 bases left in between. The CDR3 has 15 amino acids. CDR3: CASSPLKRAQETQYF. CDR3 nucleotides: TGTGCCAGCAGCCCGCTAAAGCGGGCACAAGAGACCCAGTACTTC.

This clonotype was recorded only once. The chain uses TRBV2 and TRBJ2-7, with D perhaps matching TRBD1 (5 bases). Trimming shortened V by 7 bases and J by 4 bases, and 17 bases separated the two germline ends. CDR1 is SNHLY and CDR2 is FYNNEI in the germline V gene. This CDR3 is built from 14 residues. The CDR3 nucleotides read TGTGCCAGCAAATCCGGCACAGGTAGTTACGAGCAGTACGTC. It specifies CASKSGTGSYEQYV.

This rearrangement joins TRBV5-1 to TRBJ2-5, with unresolved D. Deletions cut 0 bases from V and 9 bases from J, with 12 bases between. Germline V CDR1 and CDR2: SGHRS, YFSETQ. CDR3 length equals 13 residues. CDR3 coding DNA: TGCGCCAGCAGCTTGGGTGGTTCGCAGGCCCAGTACTTC. Amino acid sequence: CASSLGGSQAQYF.

The chain employs TRBV20-1 and TRBJ1-2; 7 positions match TRBD1. From germline, CDR1 is DFQATT and CDR2 SNEGSKA (reference sequence). The CDR3 runs 13 residues. J was trimmed by 5 bases and V by 3 bases; bases with no gene match: 6. The CDR3 sequence: CSARTQGRYGYTF. The CDR3 DNA sequence: TGCAGTGCTAGGACACAGGGGAGGTATGGCTACACCTTC.

V gene TRBV7-9 combines with J gene TRBJ1-6; TRBD1 might be the D (5 bases). The CDR3 spans 14 residues. CDR1 and CDR2 from the germline V gene are SEHNR and FQNEAQ (reference sequence). V gave up 5 bases and J gave up 10 bases, with 15 bases separating them. Written as DNA, the CDR3 is TGTGCCAGCAGCCCCGCTTTGCGGGGCTCACCCCTCCACTTT. Protein sequence: CASSPALRGSPLHF.

The chain links TRBV6-1 to TRBJ1-5; no definite D call. Per the germline V gene, CDR1 is MNHNS and CDR2 is SASEGT. The CDR3 contains 13 residues. Trimming pared 5 bases from V and 4 bases from J, leaving 9 bases between. CDR3 sequence reads: CASSTSQNQPQHF. The CDR3 nucleotides read TGTGCCAGCAGTACGTCTCAAAATCAGCCCCAGCATTTT.

V usage is TRBV5-1 and J usage is TRBJ2-3; TRBD2 matches at 9 bases. This CDR3 region has 13 residues. CDR1 is SGHRS, CDR2 YFSETQ, per germline. V lost 4 bases and J lost 5; bases outside the gene matches: 2. The CDR3 here is CASSQLAGDTQYF. The CDR3 DNA sequence: TGCGCCAGCAGCCAACTAGCGGGAGATACGCAGTATTTT.

The genes are TRBV7-9 and TRBJ2-2; D unresolved. Trimming pared 5 bases from V and 8 bases from J, leaving 9 bases between. CDR3 length equals 12 residues. The germline gives CDR1 SEHNR, CDR2 FQNEAQ (reference sequence). CDR3 DNA sequence: TGTGCCAGCAGCCCTCAGCTAGGGGAGCTGTTTTTT. This sequence encodes CASSPQLGELFF.

V usage is TRBV5-4 and J usage is TRBJ1-1, with D unresolved. Per germline, CDR1 SGHNT and CDR2 YYREEE (reference sequence). The V and J ends lost 4 bases and 5 bases respectively, with 18 bases between them. This CDR3 comprises 15 residues. CDR3 region: CASSPELKQATEAFF. CDR3 bases: TGTGCCAGCAGCCCGGAACTGAAGCAGGCTACTGAAGCTTTCTTT.

This clonotype was found once. The chain couples TRBV5-1 to TRBJ2-2, with D perhaps being TRBD1 or TRBD2 (5 bases each). V was clipped by 6 bases and J by 4 bases, with 13 bases between them. Per germline, CDR1 SGHRS and CDR2 YFSETQ. The CDR3 contains 14 residues. CDR3 sequence: CASTRSGGTGELFF. In nucleotides, the CDR3 is TGCGCCAGCACCAGGTCTGGGGGCACCGGGGAGCTGTTTTTT. The full variable domain, its missing parts supplied by reference TRBV5-1 and TRBJ2-2, is KAGVTQTPRYLIKTRGQQVTLSCSPISGHRSVSWYQQTPGQGLQFLFEYFSETQRNKGNFPGRFSGRQFSNSRSEMNVSTLELGDSALYLCASTRSGGTGELFFGEGSRLTVL.